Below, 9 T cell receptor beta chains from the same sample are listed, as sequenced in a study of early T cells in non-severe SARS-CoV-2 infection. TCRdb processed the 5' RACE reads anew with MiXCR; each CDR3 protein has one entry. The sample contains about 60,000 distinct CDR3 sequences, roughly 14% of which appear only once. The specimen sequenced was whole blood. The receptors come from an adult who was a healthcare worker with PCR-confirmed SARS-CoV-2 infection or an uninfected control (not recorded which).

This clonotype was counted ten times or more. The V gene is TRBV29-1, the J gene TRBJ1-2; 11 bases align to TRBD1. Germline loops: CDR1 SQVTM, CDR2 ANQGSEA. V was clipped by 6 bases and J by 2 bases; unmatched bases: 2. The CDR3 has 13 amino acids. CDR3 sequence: CSVGTGGNYGYTF. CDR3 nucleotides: TGCAGCGTGGGGACAGGGGGGAACTATGGCTACACCTTC.

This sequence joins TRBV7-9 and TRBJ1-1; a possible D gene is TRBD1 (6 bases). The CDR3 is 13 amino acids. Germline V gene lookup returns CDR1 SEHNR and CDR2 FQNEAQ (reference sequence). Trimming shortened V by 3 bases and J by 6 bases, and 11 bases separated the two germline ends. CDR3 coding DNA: TGTGCCAGCAGCTTGGGGACAACATCTGAAGCTTTCTTT. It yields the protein CASSLGTTSEAFF.

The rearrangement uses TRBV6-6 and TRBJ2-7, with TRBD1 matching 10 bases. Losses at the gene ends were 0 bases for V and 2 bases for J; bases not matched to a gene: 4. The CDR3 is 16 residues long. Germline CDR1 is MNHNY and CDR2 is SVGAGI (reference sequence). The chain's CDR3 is CASSYSGQGHTYEQYF. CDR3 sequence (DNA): TGTGCCAGCAGTTACTCGGGACAGGGGCATACCTACGAGCAGTACTTC.

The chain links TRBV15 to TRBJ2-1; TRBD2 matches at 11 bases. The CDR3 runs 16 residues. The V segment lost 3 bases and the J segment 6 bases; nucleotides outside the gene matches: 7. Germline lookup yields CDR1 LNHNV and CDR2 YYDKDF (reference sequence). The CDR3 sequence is CATSRRLAGGPNEQFF. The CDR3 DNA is TGTGCCACCAGCAGGCGGTTAGCGGGGGGGCCCAATGAGCAGTTCTTC.

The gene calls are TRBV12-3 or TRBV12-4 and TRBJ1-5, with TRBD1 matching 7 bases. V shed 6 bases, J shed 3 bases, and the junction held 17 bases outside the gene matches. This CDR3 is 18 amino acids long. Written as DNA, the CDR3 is TGTGCCAGCAGCCGGGACAGCCACCCCCTGTATAACAATCAGCCCCAGCATTTT. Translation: CASSRDSHPLYNNQPQHF.

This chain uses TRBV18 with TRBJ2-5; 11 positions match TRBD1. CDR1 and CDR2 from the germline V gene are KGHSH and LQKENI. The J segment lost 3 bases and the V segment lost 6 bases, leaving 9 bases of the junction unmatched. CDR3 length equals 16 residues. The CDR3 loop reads CASSQTRTGGEETQYF. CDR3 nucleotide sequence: TGTGCCAGCTCTCAAACCAGGACAGGGGGCGAAGAGACCCAGTACTTC.

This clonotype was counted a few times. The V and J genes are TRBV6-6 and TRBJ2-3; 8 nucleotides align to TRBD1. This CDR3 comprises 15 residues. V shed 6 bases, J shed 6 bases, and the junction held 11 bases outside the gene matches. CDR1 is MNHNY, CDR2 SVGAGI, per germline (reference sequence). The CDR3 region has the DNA TGTGCCAGCAGCGCTCGACAGGGGTATTCGGATACGCAGTATTTT. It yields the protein CASSARQGYSDTQYF.

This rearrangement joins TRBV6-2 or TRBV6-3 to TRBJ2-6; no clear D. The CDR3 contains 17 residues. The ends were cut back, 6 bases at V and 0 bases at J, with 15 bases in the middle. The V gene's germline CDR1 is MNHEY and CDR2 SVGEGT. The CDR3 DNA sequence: TGTGCCAGCAGCCCCGCCCGACTTAACTCTGGGGCCAACGTCCTGACTTTC. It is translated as CASSPARLNSGANVLTF.

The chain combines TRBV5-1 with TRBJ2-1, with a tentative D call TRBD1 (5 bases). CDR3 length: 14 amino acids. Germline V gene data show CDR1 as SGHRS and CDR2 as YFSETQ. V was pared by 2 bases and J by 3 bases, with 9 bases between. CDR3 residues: CASSFSDNYNEQFF. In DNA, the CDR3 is TGCGCCAGCAGCTTTTCGGACAACTACAATGAGCAGTTCTTC.